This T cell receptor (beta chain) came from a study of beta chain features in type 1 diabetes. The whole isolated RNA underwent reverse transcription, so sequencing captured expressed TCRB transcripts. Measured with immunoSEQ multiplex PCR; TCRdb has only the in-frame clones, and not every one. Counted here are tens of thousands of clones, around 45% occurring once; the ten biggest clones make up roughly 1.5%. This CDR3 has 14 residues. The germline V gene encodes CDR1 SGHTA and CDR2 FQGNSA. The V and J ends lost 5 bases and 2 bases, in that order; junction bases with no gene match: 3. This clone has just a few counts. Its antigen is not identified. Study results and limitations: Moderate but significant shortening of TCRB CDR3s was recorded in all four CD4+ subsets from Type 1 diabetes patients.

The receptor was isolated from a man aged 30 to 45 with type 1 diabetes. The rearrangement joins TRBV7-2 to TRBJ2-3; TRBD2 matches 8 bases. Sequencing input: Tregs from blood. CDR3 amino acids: CASSRGLDTDTQYF. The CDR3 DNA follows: TGTGCCAGCAGCCGGGGACTAGACACAGATACGCAGTATTTT.